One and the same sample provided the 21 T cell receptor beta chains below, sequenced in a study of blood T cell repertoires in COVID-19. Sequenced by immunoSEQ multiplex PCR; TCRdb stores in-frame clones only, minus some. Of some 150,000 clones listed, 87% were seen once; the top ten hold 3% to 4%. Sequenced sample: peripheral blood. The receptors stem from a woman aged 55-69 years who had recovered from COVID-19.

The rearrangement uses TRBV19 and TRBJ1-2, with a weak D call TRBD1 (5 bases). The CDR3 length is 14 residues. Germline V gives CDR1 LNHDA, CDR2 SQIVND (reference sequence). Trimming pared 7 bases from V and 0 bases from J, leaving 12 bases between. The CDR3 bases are TGTGCCAGTACCATCCAGACAGCTAACTATGGCTACACCTTC. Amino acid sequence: CASTIQTANYGYTF.

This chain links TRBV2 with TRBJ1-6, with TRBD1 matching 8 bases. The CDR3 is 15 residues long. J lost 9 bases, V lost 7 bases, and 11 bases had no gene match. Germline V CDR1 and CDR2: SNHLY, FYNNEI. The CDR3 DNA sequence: TGTGCCAGCATCGGACAGGGAAGATTTGGTTCACCCCTCCACTTT. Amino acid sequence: CASIGQGRFGSPLHF.

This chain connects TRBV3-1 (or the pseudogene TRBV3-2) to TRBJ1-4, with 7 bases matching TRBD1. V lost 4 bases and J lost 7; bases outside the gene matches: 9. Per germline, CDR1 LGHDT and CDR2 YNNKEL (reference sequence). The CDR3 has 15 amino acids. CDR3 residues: CASSPPRGGGEKLFF. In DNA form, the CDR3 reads TGTGCCAGCAGCCCCCCGCGAGGGGGCGGTGAAAAACTGTTTTTT.

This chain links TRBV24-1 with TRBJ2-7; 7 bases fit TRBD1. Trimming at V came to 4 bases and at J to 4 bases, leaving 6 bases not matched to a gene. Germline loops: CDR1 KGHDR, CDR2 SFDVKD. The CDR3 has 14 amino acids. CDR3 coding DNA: TGTGCCACCAGTGACGACAGGGATAAGTACGAGCAGTACTTC. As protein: CATSDDRDKYEQYF.

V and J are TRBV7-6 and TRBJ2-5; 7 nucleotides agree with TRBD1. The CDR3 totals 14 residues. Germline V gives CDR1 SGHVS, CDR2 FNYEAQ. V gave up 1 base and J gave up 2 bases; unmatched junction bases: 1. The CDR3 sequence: CASSLGQGQETQYF. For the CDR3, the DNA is TGTGCCAGCAGCTTAGGACAGGGTCAAGAGACCCAGTACTTC.

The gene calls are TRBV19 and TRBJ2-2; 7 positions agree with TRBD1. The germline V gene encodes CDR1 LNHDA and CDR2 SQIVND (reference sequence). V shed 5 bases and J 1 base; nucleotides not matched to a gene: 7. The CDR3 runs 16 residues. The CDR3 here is CASSLVTGKNTGELFF. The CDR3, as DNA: TGTGCCAGTAGTCTAGTGACAGGGAAGAACACCGGGGAGCTGTTTTTT.

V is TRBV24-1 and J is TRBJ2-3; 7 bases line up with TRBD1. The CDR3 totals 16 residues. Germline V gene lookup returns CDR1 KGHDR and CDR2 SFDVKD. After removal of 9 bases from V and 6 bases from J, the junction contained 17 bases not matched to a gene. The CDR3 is CATADPDRDGKDTQYF. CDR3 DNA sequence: TGTGCCACCGCCGACCCCGACAGGGATGGGAAGGATACGCAGTATTTT.

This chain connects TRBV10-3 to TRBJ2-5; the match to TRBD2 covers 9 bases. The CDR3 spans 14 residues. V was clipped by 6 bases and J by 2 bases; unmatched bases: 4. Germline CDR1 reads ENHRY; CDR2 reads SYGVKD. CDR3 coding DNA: TGTGCCATCAGCCAGCGGGGGGCGCAAGAGACCCAGTACTTC. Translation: CAISQRGAQETQYF.

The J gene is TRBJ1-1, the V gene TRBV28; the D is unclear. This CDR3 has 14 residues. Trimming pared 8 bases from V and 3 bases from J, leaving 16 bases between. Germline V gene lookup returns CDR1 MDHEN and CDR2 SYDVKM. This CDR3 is CASRSGEAHTEAFF. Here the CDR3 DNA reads TGTGCCAGCCGTTCCGGGGAGGCGCACACTGAAGCTTTCTTT.

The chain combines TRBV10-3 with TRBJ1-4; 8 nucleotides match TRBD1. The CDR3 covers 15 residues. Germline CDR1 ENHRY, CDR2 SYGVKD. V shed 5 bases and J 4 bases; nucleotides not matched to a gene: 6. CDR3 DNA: TGTGCCATCAGTTCCGGACAGGGTGATAATGAAAAACTGTTTTTT. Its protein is CAISSGQGDNEKLFF.

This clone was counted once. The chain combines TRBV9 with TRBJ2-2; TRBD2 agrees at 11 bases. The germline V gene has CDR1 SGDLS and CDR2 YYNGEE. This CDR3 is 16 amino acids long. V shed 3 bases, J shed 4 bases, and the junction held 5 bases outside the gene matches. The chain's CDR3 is CASSGGLAGPTGELFF. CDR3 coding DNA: TGTGCCAGCAGCGGCGGACTAGCGGGCCCCACCGGGGAGCTGTTTTTT.

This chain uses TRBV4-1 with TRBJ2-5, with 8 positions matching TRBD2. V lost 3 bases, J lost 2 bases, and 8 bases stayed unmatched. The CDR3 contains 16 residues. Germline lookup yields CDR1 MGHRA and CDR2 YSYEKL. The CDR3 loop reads CASSQLPAGAQETQYF. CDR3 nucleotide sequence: TGCGCCAGCAGCCAGCTACCAGCGGGGGCGCAAGAGACCCAGTACTTC.

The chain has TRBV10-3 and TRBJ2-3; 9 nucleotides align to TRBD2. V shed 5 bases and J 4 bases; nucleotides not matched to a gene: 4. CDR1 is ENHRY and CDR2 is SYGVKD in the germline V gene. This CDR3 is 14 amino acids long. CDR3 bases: TGTGCCATCAGTCCGGGACTAGCCCCAGATACGCAGTATTTT. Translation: CAISPGLAPDTQYF.

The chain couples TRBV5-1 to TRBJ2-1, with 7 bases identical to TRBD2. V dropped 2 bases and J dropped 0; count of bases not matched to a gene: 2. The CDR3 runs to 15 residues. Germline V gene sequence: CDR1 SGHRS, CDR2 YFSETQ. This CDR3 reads CASSFGGSSYNEQFF. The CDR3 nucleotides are TGCGCCAGCAGCTTCGGGGGGAGCTCCTACAATGAGCAGTTCTTC.

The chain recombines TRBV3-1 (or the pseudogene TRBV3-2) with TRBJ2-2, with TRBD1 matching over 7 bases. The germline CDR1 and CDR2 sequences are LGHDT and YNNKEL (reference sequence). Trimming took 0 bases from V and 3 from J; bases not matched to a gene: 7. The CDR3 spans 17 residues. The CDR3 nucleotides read TGTGCCAGCAGCCAAGAGGGGTACAGGGGATACACCGGGGAGCTGTTTTTT. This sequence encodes CASSQEGYRGYTGELFF.

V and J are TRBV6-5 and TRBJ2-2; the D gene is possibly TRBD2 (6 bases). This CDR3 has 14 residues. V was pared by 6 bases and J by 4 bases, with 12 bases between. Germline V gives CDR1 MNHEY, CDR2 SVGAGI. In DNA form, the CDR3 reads TGTGCCAGCAGGAGGCGGGACTCCACCGGGGAGCTGTTTTTT. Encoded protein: CASRRRDSTGELFF.

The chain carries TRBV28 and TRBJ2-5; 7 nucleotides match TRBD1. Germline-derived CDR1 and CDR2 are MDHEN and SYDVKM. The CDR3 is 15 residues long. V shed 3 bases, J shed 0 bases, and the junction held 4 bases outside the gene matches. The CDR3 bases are TGTGCCAGCAGTTTGTACGGGACAGACCAAGAGACCCAGTACTTC. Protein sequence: CASSLYGTDQETQYF. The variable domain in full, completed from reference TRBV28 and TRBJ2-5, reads DVKVTQSSRYLVKRTGEKVFLECVQDMDHENMFWYRQDPGLGLRLIYFSYDVKMKEKGDIPEGYSVSREKKERFSLILESASTNQTSMYLCASSLYGTDQETQYFGPGTRLLVL.

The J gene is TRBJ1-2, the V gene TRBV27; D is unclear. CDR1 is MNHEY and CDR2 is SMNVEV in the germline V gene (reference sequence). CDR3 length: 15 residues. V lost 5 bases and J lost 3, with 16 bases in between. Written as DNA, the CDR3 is TGTGCCAGCAGTGTCAAGCCCTCAGACTACTATGGCTACACCTTC. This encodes CASSVKPSDYYGYTF.

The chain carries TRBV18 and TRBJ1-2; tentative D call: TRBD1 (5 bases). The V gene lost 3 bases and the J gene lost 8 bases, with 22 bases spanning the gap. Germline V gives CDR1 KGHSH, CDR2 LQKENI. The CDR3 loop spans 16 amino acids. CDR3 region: CASSPDLRAGRKGYTF. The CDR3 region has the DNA TGTGCCAGCTCACCTGACCTCAGGGCAGGGAGGAAAGGCTACACCTTC.

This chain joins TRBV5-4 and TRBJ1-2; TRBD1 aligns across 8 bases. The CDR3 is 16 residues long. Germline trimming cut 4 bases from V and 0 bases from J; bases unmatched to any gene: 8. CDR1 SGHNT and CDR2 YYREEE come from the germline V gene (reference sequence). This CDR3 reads CASSKNTGGANYGYTF. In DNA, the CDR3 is TGTGCCAGCAGCAAGAATACAGGGGGAGCTAACTATGGCTACACCTTC. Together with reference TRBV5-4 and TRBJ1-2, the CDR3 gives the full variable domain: ETGVTQSPTHLIKTRGQQVTLRCSSQSGHNTVSWYQQALGQGPQFIFQYYREEENGRGNFPPRFSGLQFPNYSSELNVNALELDDSALYLCASSKNTGGANYGYTFGSGTRLTVV.

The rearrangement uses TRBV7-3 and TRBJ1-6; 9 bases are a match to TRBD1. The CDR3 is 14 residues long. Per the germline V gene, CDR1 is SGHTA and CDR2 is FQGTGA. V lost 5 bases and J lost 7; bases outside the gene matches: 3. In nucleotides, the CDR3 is TGTGCCAGCAGCCCTACAGGGGGCAATTCACCCCTCCACTTT. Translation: CASSPTGGNSPLHF.